Listed below are T cell receptor beta chains from one sample, sequenced in a study of CD8 T cells in ankylosing spondylitis. MiXCR was run by TCRdb on the 5' RACE reads, yielding one entry per CDR3 protein. The data hold roughly 700,000 distinct CDR3 sequences, with around 19% observed a single time. The sequenced sample consisted of blood, either unsorted or a sorted T cell fraction (not recorded which). These receptors were taken from a male donor with ankylosing spondylitis. Both conserved end residues are part of each CDR3. Fields, in order: V gene, D gene, clone size, J gene, CDR3 protein, CDR3 DNA. A D gene is named only where the DNA matches it firmly. The size of a clone is reported for some rows only, either as once, few or many, or as a class for expanded clones.

TRBV12-3/TRBV12-4	TRBD1	many	TRBJ1-5	CASSPRGQVSNQPQHF	TGTGCCAGCAGTCCCAGGGGGCAGGTGAGCAATCAGCCCCAGCATTTT
TRBV6-2/TRBV6-3	TRBD2	-	TRBJ2-7	CASALIGVVLAGGISYEQYF	TGTGCCAGCGCCCTAATAGGGGTGGTACTAGCGGGAGGTATCTCCTACGAGCAGTACTTC
TRBV28	-	-	TRBJ2-7	CASNSMWNPGSYEQYF	TGTGCCAGCAACTCCATGTGGAATCCCGGCTCCTACGAGCAGTACTTC
TRBV4-2	-	-	TRBJ2-7	CASSPGPGQPYEQYF	TGTGCCAGCAGCCCGGGACCGGGACAACCCTACGAGCAGTACTTC
TRBV12-3/TRBV12-4	TRBD1	-	TRBJ1-1	CASSSLALGQGANTEAFF	TGTGCCAGCAGTTCCCTAGCGCTCGGACAGGGGGCGAACACTGAAGCTTTCTTT
TRBV4-2	-	-	TRBJ2-7	CASSQAPRGAYEQYF	TGTGCCAGCAGCCAAGCACCGAGGGGGGCCTACGAGCAGTACTTC
TRBV10-3	-	-	TRBJ1-2	CAISGDQGYGYTF	TGTGCCATCAGTGGGGACCAAGGCTATGGCTACACCTTC
TRBV7-2	-	-	TRBJ1-6	CASSQTAWGNNSPLHF	TGTGCCAGCAGCCAAACGGCGTGGGGTAACAATTCACCCCTCCACTTT
TRBV6-2/TRBV6-3	-	many	TRBJ1-2	CASSYSGLSFNTF	TGTGCCAGCAGTTACTCCGGACTCTCTTTCAACACCTTC
TRBV28	TRBD1	few	TRBJ1-1	CASRRTDRAEAFF	TGTGCCAGCAGACGAACCGACAGGGCCGAAGCTTTCTTT
TRBV9	-	-	TRBJ1-5	CASSVDPDQPQHF	TGTGCCAGCAGCGTAGACCCTGATCAGCCCCAGCATTTT
TRBV10-2	-	many	TRBJ1-2	CASSDRNSIYGYTF	TGCGCCAGCAGTGATCGGAACAGCATCTATGGCTACACCTTC
TRBV13	-	few	TRBJ2-7	CASSPRGQDEQYF	TGTGCCAGCAGCCCGCGTGGTCAAGACGAGCAGTACTTC
TRBV14	-	few	TRBJ1-1	CASSQDLRVSEAFF	TGTGCCAGCAGCCAAGATCTGAGGGTTTCTGAAGCTTTCTTT
TRBV7-2	-	-	TRBJ2-3	CASSLISYGTDTQYF	TGTGCCAGCAGCTTAATTAGTTATGGCACAGATACGCAGTATTTT
TRBV5-6	-	few	TRBJ2-7	CASSPETGLLYEQYF	TGTGCCAGCAGCCCGGAAACGGGTCTTCTCTACGAGCAGTACTTC
TRBV5-1	-	-	TRBJ1-1	CASSPLGSSVNTEAFF	TGCGCCAGCAGCCCCCTGGGCAGCAGCGTGAACACTGAAGCTTTCTTT
TRBV15	-	-	TRBJ2-7	CATRLEDFGEQYF	TGTGCCACCAGGTTGGAGGACTTCGGCGAGCAGTACTTC
TRBV20-1	TRBD2	few	TRBJ2-7	CSAIAWGGAYEQYF	TGCAGTGCTATAGCTTGGGGGGGGGCCTACGAGCAGTACTTC
TRBV2	TRBD1	few	TRBJ2-7	CASRDPGQGHEQYF	TGTGCCAGCAGGGACCCGGGACAGGGACACGAGCAGTACTTC
TRBV5-1	-	few	TRBJ2-3	CASSPDGIGTDTQYF	TGCGCCAGCAGCCCCGACGGGATTGGCACAGATACGCAGTATTTT
TRBV5-1	-	-	TRBJ1-1	CASSLEIMNTEAFF	TGCGCCAGCAGCTTGGAGATCATGAACACTGAAGCTTTCTTT
TRBV7-8	TRBD2	once	TRBJ2-2	CASSLGFGSGIDTGELFF	TGTGCCAGCAGCTTAGGGTTTGGTAGCGGGATCGACACCGGGGAGCTGTTTTTT
TRBV7-2	TRBD1	few	TRBJ2-2	CASSLRDRGRELFF	TGTGCCAGCAGCTTAAGGGACAGGGGAAGGGAGCTGTTTTTT
TRBV7-6	-	-	TRBJ1-1	CASSAGRAAGPNTEAFF	TGTGCCAGCAGCGCCGGTAGGGCGGCGGGTCCCAACACTGAAGCTTTCTTT
TRBV29-1	-	-	TRBJ2-1	CSVELTSGPYNEQFF	TGCAGCGTTGAGCTGACATCTGGGCCATACAATGAGCAGTTCTTC
TRBV4-1	-	few	TRBJ1-1	CASSQFFQGLGEAFF	TGCGCCAGCAGCCAATTTTTTCAGGGGTTGGGTGAAGCTTTCTTT